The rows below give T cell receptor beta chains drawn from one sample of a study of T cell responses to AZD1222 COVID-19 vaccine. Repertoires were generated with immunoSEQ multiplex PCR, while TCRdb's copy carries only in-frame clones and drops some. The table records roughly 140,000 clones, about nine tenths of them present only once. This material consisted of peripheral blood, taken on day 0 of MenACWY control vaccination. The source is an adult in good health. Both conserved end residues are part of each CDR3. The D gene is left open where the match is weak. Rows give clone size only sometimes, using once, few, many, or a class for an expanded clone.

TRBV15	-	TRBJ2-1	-	CATSREVEYNEQFF	TGTGCCACCAGCAGAGAGGTAGAATACAATGAGCAGTTCTTC
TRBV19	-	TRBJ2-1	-	CASTTHPKSGYNEQFF	TGTGCCAGTACCACCCACCCCAAGTCGGGATACAATGAGCAGTTCTTC
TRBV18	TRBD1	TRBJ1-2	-	CASSPLGQGARGYTF	TGTGCCAGCTCACCACTTGGGCAGGGGGCGCGAGGCTACACCTTC
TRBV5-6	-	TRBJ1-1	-	CASSLAGANEAFF	TGTGCCAGCAGCTTGGCCGGGGCCAATGAAGCTTTCTTT
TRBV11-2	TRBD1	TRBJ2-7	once	CASTPQGRSYEQYF	TGTGCCAGCACCCCACAGGGGCGCTCCTACGAGCAGTACTTC
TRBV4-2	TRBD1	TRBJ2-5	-	CASSRSDRVEETQYF	TGTGCCAGCAGCCGATCAGACAGGGTTGAAGAGACCCAGTACTTC
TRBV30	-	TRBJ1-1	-	CAWTAGLNTEAFF	TGTGCCTGGACCGCAGGTCTGAACACTGAAGCTTTCTTT
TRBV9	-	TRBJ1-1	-	CASSRQTSNTEAFF	TGTGCCAGCAGCCGTCAAACCAGCAACACTGAAGCTTTCTTT
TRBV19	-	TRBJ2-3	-	CASSIGVDTQYF	TGTGCCAGTAGTATAGGGGTAGATACGCAGTATTTT
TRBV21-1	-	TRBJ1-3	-	CASSKEPGGNTIYF	TGTGCCAGCAGCAAAGAGCCAGGTGGAAACACCATATATTTT
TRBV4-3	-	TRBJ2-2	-	CASSQGPNTGELFF	TGCGCCAGCAGCCAAGGTCCGAACACCGGGGAGCTGTTTTTT
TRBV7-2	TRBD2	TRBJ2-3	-	CASSLVLAGGGGNTQYF	TGTGCCAGCAGCTTAGTACTAGCGGGAGGCGGGGGTAATACGCAGTATTTT
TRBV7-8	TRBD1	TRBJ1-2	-	CASLPGTGDRGYTF	TGTGCCAGTCTGCCCGGGACAGGAGATCGGGGCTACACCTTC
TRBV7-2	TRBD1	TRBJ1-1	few	CASSVNTGEVEAFF	TGTGCCAGCAGCGTCAACACAGGGGAGGTTGAAGCTTTCTTT
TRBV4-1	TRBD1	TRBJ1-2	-	CASSQPGTGQNYGYTF	TGCGCCAGCAGCCAGCCCGGGACAGGGCAAAACTATGGCTACACCTTC
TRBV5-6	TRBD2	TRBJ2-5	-	CASSPGLAGEETQYF	TGTGCCAGCAGCCCTGGACTAGCGGGGGAAGAGACCCAGTACTTC
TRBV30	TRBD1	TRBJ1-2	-	CAWSPRGQESNYGYTF	TGTGCCTGGAGTCCCCGTGGACAGGAGAGTAACTATGGCTACACCTTC
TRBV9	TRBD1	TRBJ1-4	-	CASSVGDRATNEKLFF	TGTGCCAGCAGCGTTGGGGACAGAGCAACTAATGAAAAACTGTTTTTT
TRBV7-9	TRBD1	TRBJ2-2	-	CASSLSRTGNTGELFF	TGTGCCAGCAGCTTGTCCCGGACAGGGAACACCGGGGAGCTGTTTTTT
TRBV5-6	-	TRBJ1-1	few	CASSLGPRVNTEAFF	TGTGCCAGCAGCCTTGGGCCCAGGGTCAACACTGAAGCTTTCTTT
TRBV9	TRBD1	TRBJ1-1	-	CASSVSVQGASTEAFF	TGTGCCAGCAGCGTAAGTGTACAGGGGGCGAGCACTGAAGCTTTCTTT
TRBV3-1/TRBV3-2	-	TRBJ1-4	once	CASSQVEEKLFF	TGTGCCAGCAGCCAAGTGGAAGAAAAACTGTTTTTT
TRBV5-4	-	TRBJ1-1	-	CASSAGSHPNTEAFF	TGTGCCAGCAGCGCCGGGTCGCACCCGAACACTGAAGCTTTCTTT
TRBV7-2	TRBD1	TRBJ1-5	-	CASSFPDRGGGQPQHF	TGTGCCAGCAGCTTTCCCGACAGGGGCGGCGGCCAGCCCCAGCATTTT
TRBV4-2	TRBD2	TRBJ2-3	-	CASRRTSGGLDTQYF	TGTGCCAGCAGGAGGACTAGCGGGGGTTTGGATACGCAGTATTTT
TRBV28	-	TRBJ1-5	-	CASSFQISNQPQHF	TGTGCCAGCAGTTTCCAGATTAGCAATCAGCCCCAGCATTTT
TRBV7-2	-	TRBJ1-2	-	CASSSRAGYDYGYTF	TGTGCCAGCAGCTCCCGGGCAGGGTATGACTATGGCTACACCTTC
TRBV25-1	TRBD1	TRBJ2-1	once	CASSEISGTAYNEQFF	TGTGCCAGCAGTGAGATCTCCGGGACAGCCTACAATGAGCAGTTCTTC
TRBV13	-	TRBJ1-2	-	CASSLEAGRYTF	TGTGCCAGCAGCTTAGAGGCAGGACGCTACACCTTC
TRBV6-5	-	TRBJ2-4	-	CASSPRDSKNIQYF	TGTGCCAGCAGCCCCCGGGACTCGAAAAACATTCAGTACTTC
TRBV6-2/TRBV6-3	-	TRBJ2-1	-	CASSYPAEQFF	TGTGCCAGCAGTTACCCAGCGGAGCAGTTCTTC
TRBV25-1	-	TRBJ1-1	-	CASSVGRLGNVNTEAFF	TGTGCCAGCAGTGTGGGTCGGCTTGGGAATGTGAACACTGAAGCTTTCTTT
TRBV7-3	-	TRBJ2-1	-	CASSPRLYNEQFF	TGTGCCAGCAGCCCCAGACTGTACAATGAGCAGTTCTTC
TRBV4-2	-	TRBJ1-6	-	CASSQSGRGSPLHF	TGTGCCAGCAGCCAATCGGGACGGGGTTCACCCCTCCACTTT
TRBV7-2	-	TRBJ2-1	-	CASSHSTFRGDNEQFF	TGTGCCAGCAGCCACTCCACCTTCAGGGGCGACAATGAGCAGTTCTTC
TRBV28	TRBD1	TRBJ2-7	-	CASSWGQGYEQYF	TGTGCCAGCAGTTGGGGACAGGGCTACGAGCAGTACTTC
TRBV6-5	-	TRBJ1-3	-	CASIGGNTIYF	TGTGCCAGCATTGGAGGAAACACCATATATTTT
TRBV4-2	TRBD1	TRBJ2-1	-	CASSQKTGDYNEQFF	TGTGCCAGCAGCCAAAAGACAGGGGACTACAATGAGCAGTTCTTC
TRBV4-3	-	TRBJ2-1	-	CASSQRGTGPYEQFF	TGCGCCAGCAGCCAAAGGGGGACTGGACCGTATGAGCAGTTCTTC
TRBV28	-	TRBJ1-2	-	CASSLGTVVNGYTF	TGTGCCAGCAGTTTGGGGACGGTTGTTAATGGCTACACCTTC
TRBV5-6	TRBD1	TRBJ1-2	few	CASSLVGQGGAYGYTF	TGTGCCAGCAGCTTGGTAGGACAGGGGGGCGCCTATGGCTACACCTTC
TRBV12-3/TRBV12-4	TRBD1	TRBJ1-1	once	CASRPTGVEAFF	TGTGCCAGCAGACCCACAGGGGTTGAAGCTTTCTTT
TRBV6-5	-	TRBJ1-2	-	CASSYSPAYYGYTF	TGTGCCAGCAGTTACTCGCCAGCCTACTATGGCTACACCTTC
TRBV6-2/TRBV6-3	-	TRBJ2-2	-	CASSYNGADYTGELFF	TGTGCCAGCAGTTACAATGGGGCAGACTATACCGGGGAGCTGTTTTTT
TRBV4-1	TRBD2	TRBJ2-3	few	CASSHVGLEGTDTQYF	TGCGCCAGCAGCCACGTCGGACTAGAAGGCACAGATACGCAGTATTTT
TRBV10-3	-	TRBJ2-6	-	CAISESTPGANVLTF	TGTGCCATCAGTGAGTCCACCCCTGGGGCCAACGTCCTGACTTTC
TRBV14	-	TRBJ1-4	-	CASSQVGAATNEKLFF	TGTGCCAGCAGCCAAGTCGGGGCAGCAACTAATGAAAAACTGTTTTTT
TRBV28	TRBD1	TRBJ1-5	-	CASSSGQEAQPQHF	TGTGCCAGCAGTTCAGGACAGGAGGCTCAGCCCCAGCATTTT
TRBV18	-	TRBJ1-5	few	CASSRTRDGRNQPQHF	TGTGCCAGCTCACGTACCCGGGACGGTCGAAATCAGCCCCAGCATTTT
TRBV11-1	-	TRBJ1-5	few	CASSSGPNQPQHF	TGTGCCAGCAGCTCGGGTCCTAATCAGCCCCAGCATTTT
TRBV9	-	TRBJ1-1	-	CASSVRSQGTEAFF	TGTGCCAGCAGCGTGAGATCACAGGGCACTGAAGCTTTCTTT
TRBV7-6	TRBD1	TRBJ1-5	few	CASSRQGANQPQHF	TGTGCCAGCAGCAGGCAGGGGGCAAACCAGCCCCAGCATTTT
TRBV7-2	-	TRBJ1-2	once	CASSTYGTNYGYTF	TGTGCCAGCAGCACATATGGGACAAATTATGGCTACACCTTC
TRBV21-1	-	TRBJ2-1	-	CASSKVYRDLPYNEQFF	TGTGCCAGCAGCAAAGTCTACCGGGATCTCCCCTACAATGAGCAGTTCTTC
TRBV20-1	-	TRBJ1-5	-	CSASQPGMSNQPQHF	TGCAGTGCTAGTCAGCCGGGGATGAGCAATCAGCCCCAGCATTTT